This passage covers 10 T cell receptor beta chains from one sample sequenced in a study of T cell changes during pregnancy in multiple sclerosis (dated by TCRdb to between 2018 and 2020). Library preparation used the immunoSEQ multiplex PCR assay. The table comes from immuneACCESS by way of TCRdb, which keeps in-frame sequences with V and J called. Part of the clones is missing from these tables; in studies checked, under half for an unresolved V gene and the rest for unknown reasons. The sample table lists roughly 70,000 clones, around 85% of them with a count of one. Of the sample, approximately 3.4% falls within the top ten clones. Sequenced here: peripheral blood, sampled before pregnancy. These receptors all stem from a female donor with multiple sclerosis, enrolled in a pregnancy study.

The rearrangement links TRBV28 to TRBJ2-2, with TRBD1 matching 11 bases. Germline V gene data show CDR1 as MDHEN and CDR2 as SYDVKM. V gave up 5 bases and J gave up 6 bases; unmatched junction bases: 5. The CDR3 runs 15 residues. CDR3 coding DNA: TGTGCCAGCAGTACTCCGGGACAGGGGGCCGGGGAGCTGTTTTTT. Translation gives CASSTPGQGAGELFF.

The rearrangement uses TRBV7-8 and TRBJ2-6; 8 bases agree with TRBD2. Germline V gene lookup returns CDR1 SGHVS and CDR2 FQNEAQ. The CDR3 has 16 amino acids. The V segment lost 1 base and the J segment 2 bases; nucleotides outside the gene matches: 1. CDR3 amino acids: CASSLEAGAGANVLTF. The CDR3 nucleotides read TGTGCCAGCAGCTTAGAAGCGGGAGCTGGGGCCAACGTCCTGACTTTC.

J is TRBJ2-5 and V is TRBV5-1, with D possibly being TRBD2 (5 bases). V was clipped by 4 bases and J by 2 bases, with 12 bases between them. In germline, CDR1 is SGHRS, CDR2 YFSETQ. This CDR3 is 14 amino acids long. The CDR3 region is CASSRLPGQETQYF. For the CDR3, the DNA is TGCGCCAGCAGCCGACTCCCGGGGCAAGAGACCCAGTACTTC.

This clone was seen repeatedly, ten times or more. This chain connects TRBV18 to TRBJ2-1, with 10 positions matching TRBD2. This CDR3 has 15 amino acids. From germline, CDR1 is KGHSH and CDR2 LQKENI. The junction had 2 bases not matched to a gene; V was cut back by 1 base and J by 5 bases. CDR3 nucleotide sequence: TGTGCCAGCTCACCACAGAGCGGGAGGGACAATGAGCAGTTCTTC. As protein: CASSPQSGRDNEQFF.

This clone was counted a few times. V and J are TRBV30 and TRBJ1-1, with D perhaps matching TRBD1 (6 bases). Trimming removed 2 bases at V and 2 bases at J, with 12 bases between. The CDR3 sequence is 14 residues long. CDR1 and CDR2 (germline): GTSNPN, SVGIG (reference sequence). The CDR3 nucleotides are TGTGCCTGGAGTAGGGGGAGCGGTAACACTGAAGCTTTCTTT. It codes for CAWSRGSGNTEAFF. The full variable domain, completed using reference TRBV30 and TRBJ1-1, is SQTIHQWPATLVQPVGSPLSLECTVEGTSNPNLYWYRQAAGRGLQLLFYSVGIGQISSEVPQNLSASRPQDRQFILSSKKLLLSDSGFYLCAWSRGSGNTEAFFGQGTRLTVV.

The J gene is TRBJ1-5, the V gene TRBV30; the D is unclear. Trimming left V 2 bases short and J 6 bases short, with 14 bases between. CDR1 is GTSNPN, CDR2 SVGIG, per germline (reference sequence). The CDR3 extends over 14 amino acids. The CDR3 loop reads CAWSPLKSGQPQHF. The DNA for the CDR3 is TGTGCCTGGAGTCCTCTTAAATCCGGTCAGCCCCAGCATTTT.

The J gene is TRBJ1-5, the V gene TRBV7-2, with 8 bases that match TRBD1. The junction had 10 bases not matched to a gene; V was cut back by 1 base and J by 5 bases. The length of the CDR3 is 17 residues. Per the germline V gene, CDR1 is SGHTA and CDR2 is FQGNSA. The CDR3 coding sequence is TGTGCCAGCAGCTTAGAGGTTTTGGGGACAGGCGATCAGCCCCAGCATTTT. Its translation: CASSLEVLGTGDQPQHF.

This clone was observed a few times. V usage is TRBV9 and J usage is TRBJ1-1, with 9 bases aligning to TRBD1. V was pared by 3 bases and J by 8 bases, with 5 bases of the junction left unmatched. Germline CDR1 and CDR2: SGDLS and YYNGEE. The CDR3 runs to 13 residues. The CDR3 DNA follows: TGTGCCAGCAGCGCCCCGGACAGGGGAGAAGCTTTCTTT. It is translated as CASSAPDRGEAFF. Combining the CDR3 with reference TRBV9 and TRBJ1-1 gives the whole variable domain DSGVTQTPKHLITATGQRVTLRCSPRSGDLSVYWYQQSLDQGLQFLIQYYNGEERAKGNILERFSAQQFPDLHSELNLSSLELGDSALYFCASSAPDRGEAFFGQGTRLTVV.

The chain has TRBV5-4 and TRBJ2-1; tentative D call: TRBD2 (6 bases). The CDR3 is 15 residues long. Germline loops: CDR1 SGHNT, CDR2 YYREEE (reference sequence). Trimming pared 0 bases from V and 1 base from J, leaving 8 bases between. The CDR3 bases are TGTGCCAGCAGCTTGGGGGGGGTATCCTACAATGAGCAGTTCTTC. Its protein is CASSLGGVSYNEQFF.

V is TRBV9 and J is TRBJ1-1; 7 nucleotides line up with TRBD1. V shed 3 bases and J 11 bases; nucleotides not matched to a gene: 10. Germline V gene lookup returns CDR1 SGDLS and CDR2 YYNGEE. The CDR3 sequence is 13 residues long. The CDR3 DNA reads as TGTGCCAGCAGCGATGGAACGACAGGGCGGGCTTTCTTT. Translation gives CASSDGTTGRAFF.